The 31 T cell receptor beta chains below were found in one sample sequenced in a study of cytomegalovirus exposure and HLA in healthy donors. PCR amplification relied on 60 Vbeta primers (plus 13 Jbeta primers). Clones were read by immunoSEQ multiplex PCR, and TCRdb kept only the in-frame ones, dropping some. Of roughly 100,000 clones in the sample, over 65% were seen once. Sequenced input: PBMCs. The source of these receptors is a middle-aged man in good health and CMV-seronegative.

The chain couples TRBV6-5 to TRBJ1-4; D is perhaps TRBD1 (5 bases). Trimming shortened V by 6 bases and J by 2 bases, and 10 bases separated the two germline ends. The CDR3 sequence is 14 residues long. Germline loops: CDR1 MNHEY, CDR2 SVGAGI. CDR3 DNA sequence: TGTGCCAGCAGCCAGGGATTGACTAATGAAAAACTGTTTTTT. This gives the protein CASSQGLTNEKLFF.

The table lists this clone with a count of one. The chain is built from TRBV5-6 and TRBJ1-6, with 9 bases aligning to TRBD1. J was trimmed by 10 bases and V by 5 bases; bases with no gene match: 10. The CDR3 is 15 amino acids. From germline, CDR1 is SGHDT and CDR2 YYEEEE. CDR3 coding DNA: TGTGCCAGCAGTCCCCGGGACAGGGTCAGCTCACCCCTCCACTTT. Residues: CASSPRDRVSSPLHF.

CDR3 residues: CASSPLPNPWGVNTEAFF. CDR3 nucleotide sequence: TGCGCCAGCAGCCCTCTGCCCAACCCTTGGGGGGTGAACACTGAAGCTTTCTTT. This chain joins TRBV4-1 and TRBJ1-1; the D gene is possibly TRBD1 (5 bases). The CDR3 extends over 18 amino acids. Germline V gene lookup returns CDR1 MGHRA and CDR2 YSYEKL. V lost 4 bases and J 0 bases, leaving 21 bases between the germline ends.

In its sample, this clone was seen once. The rearrangement links TRBV6-5 to TRBJ1-2; a possible D gene is TRBD1 (5 bases). Germline lookup yields CDR1 MNHEY and CDR2 SVGAGI. Trimming stripped 6 bases from V and 3 bases from J, with 11 bases between. The CDR3 sequence is 13 residues long. The CDR3 is CASRQDRDYGYTF. DNA of the CDR3: TGTGCCAGCAGACAGGACCGAGACTATGGCTACACCTTC.

The rearrangement uses TRBV10-2 and TRBJ2-1, with 12 bases matching TRBD2. Germline values: CDR1 WSHSY, CDR2 SAAADI. This CDR3 is 15 amino acids long. The trim removed 7 bases at V and 7 bases at J, leaving 8 bases unmatched. CDR3 in DNA: TGCGCCAGCAAGCTCCTAGCGGGGGGGATGAATGAGCAGTTCTTC. This encodes CASKLLAGGMNEQFF.

The chain combines TRBV5-6 with TRBJ2-5; a weak D match, TRBD2 (7 bases). Per germline, CDR1 SGHDT and CDR2 YYEEEE. The CDR3 contains 15 residues. The V and J ends lost 4 bases and 5 bases respectively, with 18 bases between them. CDR3 region: CASSLVGGGGETQYF. The CDR3, as DNA: TGTGCCAGCAGCCTGGTTGGGGGGGGCGGGGAGACCCAGTACTTC.

The rearrangement joins TRBV18 to TRBJ2-5; TRBD1 matches 10 bases. There are 16 residues in the CDR3. Germline CDR1 is KGHSH and CDR2 is LQKENI. V lost 3 bases to trimming and J lost 5 bases; unmatched junction nucleotides: 9. CDR3 amino acids: CASSPETGGTMETQYF. The DNA of the CDR3 is TGTGCCAGCTCACCGGAGACAGGGGGCACGATGGAGACCCAGTACTTC.

This sequence joins TRBV7-6 and TRBJ2-1; TRBD1 agrees at 7 bases. CDR3 length equals 15 residues. With V trimmed by 5 bases and J by 0 bases, 4 bases remained unmatched. CDR1 is SGHVS, CDR2 FNYEAQ, per germline. In DNA, the CDR3 is TGTGCCAGCAGCAAAGGGACAGTCTCCTACAATGAGCAGTTCTTC. Translation gives CASSKGTVSYNEQFF. Full variable domain (remainder filled in from reference TRBV7-6 and TRBJ2-1): GAGVSQSPRYKVTKRGQDVALRCDPISGHVSLYWYRQALGQGPEFLTYFNYEAQQDKSGLPNDRFSAERPEGSISTLTIQRTEQRDSAMYRCASSKGTVSYNEQFFGPGTRLTVL.

This clone was counted only a few times. The chain couples TRBV4-3 to TRBJ1-1; TRBD1 might be the D (5 bases). CDR1 is LGHNA, CDR2 YSLEER, per germline. The CDR3 consists of 14 residues. Between the trimmed V and J ends, which lost 3 bases and 6 bases, there was a span of 14 bases. CDR3 in amino acids: CASSQELQVPEAFF. For the CDR3, the DNA is TGCGCCAGCAGCCAGGAACTACAGGTCCCTGAAGCTTTCTTT.

This rearrangement joins TRBV7-3 to TRBJ2-3, with 8 nucleotides matching TRBD2. Germline CDR1 and CDR2: SGHTA and FQGTGA. After removal of 2 bases from V and 1 base from J, the junction contained 2 bases not matched to a gene. The length of the CDR3 is 15 residues. The CDR3 nucleotides read TGTGCCAGCAGCTTAGGACTAGCCGGCACAGATACGCAGTATTTT. Amino acids: CASSLGLAGTDTQYF.

The chain uses TRBV6-1 and TRBJ1-5; 9 positions match TRBD1. Germline lookup yields CDR1 MNHNS and CDR2 SASEGT. V lost 4 bases to trimming and J lost 6 bases; unmatched junction nucleotides: 4. This CDR3 contains 14 residues. CDR3 protein: CASSGDRGTQPQHF. The CDR3 DNA reads as TGTGCCAGCAGTGGAGACAGGGGGACTCAGCCCCAGCATTTT.

The chain combines TRBV5-6 with TRBJ2-2; 9 positions agree with TRBD2. Looked up from germline, CDR1 is SGHDT and CDR2 is YYEEEE. The CDR3 is made up of 15 amino acids. Trimming took 2 bases from V and 6 from J; bases not matched to a gene: 5. CDR3 nucleotides: TGTGCCAGCAGCTTAGGACTAGCGAGGGCCGGGGAGCTGTTTTTT. Its protein is CASSLGLARAGELFF.

J is TRBJ1-5 and V is TRBV7-8; no clear D. CDR1 is SGHVS and CDR2 is FQNEAQ in the germline V gene. Trimming cost V 5 bases and J 2 bases, with 10 bases left between them. The CDR3 length is 14 residues. CDR3 sequence reads: CASSPLGGNQPQHF. The CDR3 bases are TGTGCCAGCAGCCCCCTAGGTGGCAATCAGCCCCAGCATTTT.

Points on this clone: The junction shows a germline mismatch at one end, possibly a read error. The rearrangement joins TRBV7-9 to TRBJ2-7; D gene unclear. Germline CDR1 and CDR2: SEHNR and FQNEAQ (reference sequence). This CDR3 is built from 11 residues. In DNA form, the CDR3 reads TGTTCCAGCAGCCAAACGGACGAGCAGTACTTC. Protein sequence: CSSSQTDEQYF.

The CDR3 DNA follows: TGTGCCAGTAGCAGGGCTGGAAACACCATATATTTT. Translating gives CASSRAGNTIYF. This rearrangement joins TRBV19 to TRBJ1-3; maybe TRBD1 (5 bases). V was cut by 6 bases and J by 2 bases, with 5 bases left in between. Germline V gene data show CDR1 as LNHDA and CDR2 as SQIVND (reference sequence). The CDR3 is made up of 12 amino acids.

The V call is TRBV2, the J call TRBJ1-2; D is perhaps TRBD1 (5 bases). The CDR3 spans 14 residues. V was cut by 6 bases and J by 8 bases, with 19 bases left in between. Looked up from germline, CDR1 is SNHLY and CDR2 is FYNNEI. The CDR3 region is CASSTGVQPEGYTF. CDR3 bases: TGTGCCAGCAGCACAGGAGTCCAGCCGGAAGGCTACACCTTC. Looking up the rest from reference TRBV2 and TRBJ1-2 gives the full variable domain: EPEVTQTPSHQVTQMGQEVILRCVPISNHLYFYWYRQILGQKVEFLVSFYNNEISEKSEIFDDQFSVERPDGSNFTLKIRSTKLEDSAMYFCASSTGVQPEGYTFGSGTRLTVV.

This chain connects TRBV5-1 to TRBJ2-1, with 12 bases fitting TRBD2. The CDR3 consists of 17 residues. After removal of 4 bases from V and 6 bases from J, the junction contained 11 bases not matched to a gene. CDR1 and CDR2 from the germline V gene are SGHRS and YFSETQ. The CDR3 loop is CASSPQPSGGDFNEQFF. The CDR3 DNA follows: TGCGCCAGCAGCCCCCAACCTAGCGGGGGGGATTTCAATGAGCAGTTCTTC.

The chain employs TRBV2 and TRBJ1-4; the D is unclear. The CDR3 extends over 14 amino acids. V lost 4 bases and J 4 bases, leaving 10 bases between the germline ends. The germline V gene encodes CDR1 SNHLY and CDR2 FYNNEI. CDR3 nucleotide sequence: TGTGCCAGCAGTGTCTTCCAGTATAATGAAAAACTGTTTTTT. It yields the protein CASSVFQYNEKLFF. The complete variable domain, with remaining parts taken from reference TRBV2 and TRBJ1-4, reads EPEVTQTPSHQVTQMGQEVILRCVPISNHLYFYWYRQILGQKVEFLVSFYNNEISEKSEIFDDQFSVERPDGSNFTLKIRSTKLEDSAMYFCASSVFQYNEKLFFGSGTQLSVL.

The chain couples TRBV25-1 to TRBJ1-6; 12 nucleotides align to TRBD1. J was trimmed by 8 bases and V by 8 bases; bases with no gene match: 7. Germline V gene lookup returns CDR1 MGHDK and CDR2 SYGVNS. The CDR3 spans 15 residues. For the CDR3, the DNA is TGTGCCAGCGGGGACAGGGGGCGATGGCATTCACCCCTCCACTTT. This sequence encodes CASGDRGRWHSPLHF.

The CDR3: CASSSRTETYEQYF. The CDR3 bases are TGTGCCAGCAGTTCTCGGACAGAAACCTACGAGCAGTACTTC. The rearrangement uses TRBV27 and TRBJ2-7; tentatively, D is TRBD1 (6 bases). Germline V gives CDR1 MNHEY, CDR2 SMNVEV (reference sequence). The ends were cut back, 4 bases at V and 2 bases at J, with 12 bases in the middle. There are 14 residues in the CDR3.

The V call is TRBV10-3, the J call TRBJ1-2; 10 nucleotides agree with TRBD1. The germline gives CDR1 ENHRY, CDR2 SYGVKD. The V segment lost 9 bases and the J segment 2 bases; nucleotides outside the gene matches: 9. The CDR3 runs to 15 residues. The CDR3 sequence: CAIMTPGQGNYGYTF. CDR3 sequence (DNA): TGTGCCATTATGACTCCGGGACAGGGGAACTATGGCTACACCTTC.

This chain joins TRBV11-2 and TRBJ2-3; weak D call: TRBD2 (5 bases). The CDR3 has 15 residues. Germline CDR1 SGHAT, CDR2 FQNNGV. The germline V and J ends were trimmed by 3 bases and 1 base, with 11 bases remaining between them. This chain's CDR3 is CASSLRGSGTDTQYF. CDR3 DNA sequence: TGTGCCAGCAGCTTGCGTGGTAGCGGCACAGATACGCAGTATTTT.

This clone was detected a few times. This chain uses TRBV2 with TRBJ2-7; tentative D call: TRBD1 (6 bases). CDR1 and CDR2 (germline): SNHLY, FYNNEI. Trimming removed 4 bases from V and 6 bases from J, with 16 bases in between. There are 14 residues in the CDR3. Written as DNA, the CDR3 is TGTGCCAGCAGTGGGTCCAGGGGTGTGGGCGAGCAGTACTTC. It specifies CASSGSRGVGEQYF.

This clone was found once. This chain links TRBV10-3 with TRBJ2-7; possibly TRBD2 for D (6 bases). CDR3 length equals 12 residues. V was clipped by 6 bases and J by 3 bases, with 9 bases between them. Germline CDR1 reads ENHRY; CDR2 reads SYGVKD. The CDR3 sequence is CAISVGGYEQYF. The DNA of the CDR3 is TGTGCCATCAGCGTGGGGGGCTACGAGCAGTACTTC.

This chain connects TRBV5-1 to TRBJ1-2, with 11 nucleotides matching TRBD1. Losses at the gene ends were 0 bases for V and 3 bases for J; bases not matched to a gene: 1. Germline CDR1 SGHRS, CDR2 YFSETQ. CDR3 length equals 15 residues. For the CDR3, the DNA is TGCGCCAGCAGCTTGGGGACAGGGGGCGACTATGGCTACACCTTC. The encoded protein is CASSLGTGGDYGYTF.

The chain employs TRBV5-4 and TRBJ2-2; 8 bases match TRBD1. This CDR3 has 17 residues. In germline, CDR1 is SGHNT, CDR2 YYREEE (reference sequence). V was pared by 3 bases and J by 5 bases, with 12 bases of the junction left unmatched. CDR3 sequence reads: CASSSRTGSFITGELFF. The DNA for the CDR3 is TGTGCCAGCAGCTCTAGGACAGGGAGTTTTATAACCGGGGAGCTGTTTTTT.

The V call is TRBV11-3, the J call TRBJ2-2; no clear D. Germline V gene lookup returns CDR1 SGHNT and CDR2 YENEEA. This CDR3 spans 13 amino acids. V was trimmed by 8 bases and J by 4 bases, leaving 11 bases between them. The CDR3 region is CASRIGPTGELFF. CDR3 bases: TGTGCCAGCCGCATCGGTCCCACCGGGGAGCTGTTTTTT.

CDR3 DNA sequence: TGTGCCAGCAGTTCTAGCGCCAGGGGGAGTTTCTACGAGCAGTACTTC. Translated, it gives CASSSSARGSFYEQYF. The gene calls are TRBV7-9 and TRBJ2-7, with a tentative D call TRBD1 (7 bases). V lost 6 bases and J lost 3, with 21 bases in between. The CDR3 spans 16 residues. The V gene's germline CDR1 is SEHNR and CDR2 FQNEAQ (reference sequence).

CDR3 residues: CASSLPRDRGFRNQPQHF. In nucleotides, the CDR3 is TGCGCCAGCAGCCTTCCTAGGGACAGGGGGTTTAGAAATCAGCCCCAGCATTTT. This sequence joins TRBV4-1 and TRBJ1-5; 11 bases are a match to TRBD1. The CDR3 runs 18 residues. The ends lost 4 bases at V and 4 bases at J; junction bases unmatched: 12. The V gene's germline CDR1 is MGHRA and CDR2 YSYEKL.

The chain has TRBV4-1 and TRBJ1-2, with D perhaps TRBD1 (5 bases). CDR1 is MGHRA, CDR2 YSYEKL, per germline. There are 15 residues in the CDR3. Deletions cut 0 bases from V and 3 bases from J, with 11 bases between. CDR3 sequence reads: CASSQDTPGDYGYTF. The CDR3 bases are TGCGCCAGCAGCCAAGATACCCCGGGGGACTATGGCTACACCTTC.

This clone appeared once. This sample includes further DNA sequences coding for the same CDR3. The gene calls are TRBV5-6 and TRBJ1-4; 8 bases are shared with TRBD1. The CDR3 is made up of 14 amino acids. With V trimmed by 4 bases and J by 8 bases, 7 bases remained unmatched. Germline CDR1 reads SGHDT; CDR2 reads YYEEEE. CDR3 nucleotide sequence: TGTGCCAGCAGCACAGGGGGTTCCTACGAAAAACTGTTTTTT. It specifies CASSTGGSYEKLFF.